Described below is a single TCR beta chain sequence and its context. Its antigen is not known. This sample stems from a study of shared clonotypes between healthy human individuals. Study information: Those who served as donors were two women and a few men between the ages of 18 and 49.

Samples underwent the assay at deep level. Produced via immunoSEQ multiplex PCR; TCRdb's table is partial and in-frame only. The table includes 400,000 to 500,000 clones, 76% detected once. The CDR3 spans 15 residues. The germline CDR1 and CDR2 sequences are SGHAT and FQDESV (reference sequence). V shed 4 bases, J shed 3 bases, and the junction held 4 bases outside the gene matches. Study results and caveats: Sequencing depth was expected to affect clonotype sharing among donors. The researchers took only blood, and tissue repertoires probably look different.

The chain employs TRBV11-1 and TRBJ2-7, with 12 bases aligning to TRBD2. The TCR originated in a woman between 35 and 50 years old in good health. Some clones in this sample may be carry-over from other donors' samples. Sequencing was carried out using PBMCs. CDR3 protein: CASSSGLAGNYEQYF. CDR3 DNA sequence: TGTGCCAGCAGCTCCGGACTAGCGGGAAACTACGAGCAGTACTTC.